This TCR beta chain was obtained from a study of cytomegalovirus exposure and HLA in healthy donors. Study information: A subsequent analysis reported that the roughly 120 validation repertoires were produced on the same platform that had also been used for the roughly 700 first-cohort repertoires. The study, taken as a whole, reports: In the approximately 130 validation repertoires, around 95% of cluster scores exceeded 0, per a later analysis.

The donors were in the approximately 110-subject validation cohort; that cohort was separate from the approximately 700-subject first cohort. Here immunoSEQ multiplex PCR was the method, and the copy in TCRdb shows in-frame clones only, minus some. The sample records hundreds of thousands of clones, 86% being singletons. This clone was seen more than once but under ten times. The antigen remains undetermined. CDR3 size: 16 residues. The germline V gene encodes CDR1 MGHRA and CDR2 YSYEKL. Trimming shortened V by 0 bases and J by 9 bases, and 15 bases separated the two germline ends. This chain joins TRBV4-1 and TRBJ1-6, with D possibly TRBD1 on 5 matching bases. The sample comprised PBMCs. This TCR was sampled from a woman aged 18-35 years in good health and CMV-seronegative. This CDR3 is CASSQERAGNGSPLHF. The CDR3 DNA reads TGCGCCAGCAGCCAAGAACGGGCAGGGAACGGTTCACCCCTCCACTTT.